One and the same sample provided the 32 T cell receptor beta chains below, sequenced in a study of tumor and adjacent non-tumor tissue in lung cancer. A modified ARM-PCR protocol with three rounds of nested PCR amplified TCRbeta. Each CDR3 protein gets one entry after TCRdb re-called the multiplex PCR reads with MiXCR. The table records just over 200,000 distinct CDR3 sequences, 71% of them present only once. This sample's RNA came from whole unsorted tissue. What was sequenced was lung tumor tissue. The origin of the receptors is a man aged 55 to 70 with non-small cell lung cancer.

Comments on this clonotype: At one boundary the junction diverges from the germline segment, which might be a read error. CDR3 region: CSVSRKSNTDTQYF. For the CDR3, the DNA is TGTAGCGTTTCTAGAAAGTCAAACACAGATACGCAGTATTTT. This rearrangement joins TRBV29-1 to TRBJ2-3; a weak D match, TRBD2 (5 bases). Per the germline V gene, CDR1 is SQVTM and CDR2 is ANQGSEA. The CDR3 is made up of 14 amino acids.

Regarding this clonotype: A much larger clone is a single base away; this may be a read error. The final CDR3 position lacks the conserved phenylalanine or tryptophan, pointing to a likely read error. The chain joins TRBV7-8 to TRBJ2-5; no reliable D call. Trimming took off 1 base at V and 0 bases at J, with 9 bases between the two ends. The CDR3 loop spans 15 amino acids. Germline CDR1 reads SGHVS; CDR2 reads FQNEAQ. DNA of the CDR3: TGTGCCAGCAGCTTAGGACCTAGGTACCAAGAGACCCAGTACCTC. Encoded protein: CASSLGPRYQETQYL.

Points on this clonotype: The junction differs from germline at one of its ends, possibly a read error. This rearrangement joins TRBV6-5 to TRBJ1-2; 9 bases are a match to TRBD1. The CDR3 length is 15 residues. Germline V lookup: CDR1 MNHEY, CDR2 SVGAGI. The CDR3 protein is CASSSPGQGGFGYNF. In DNA, the CDR3 is TGTGCCAGCAGTTCGCCGGGACAGGGCGGCTTTGGCTACAACTTC.

J is TRBJ2-2 and V is TRBV12-3 or TRBV12-4, with D possibly being TRBD1 (5 bases). CDR3 size: 15 residues. V shed 5 bases and J shed 1 base, with 11 bases lying between them. The CDR3 loop reads CASSPWTKNTGELFF. The CDR3 nucleotides are TGTGCCAGCAGTCCTTGGACAAAGAACACCGGGGAGCTGTTTTTT.

The gene calls are TRBV6-2 or TRBV6-3 and TRBJ2-1; D uncertain. The CDR3 runs to 14 residues. V lost 4 bases, J lost 0 bases, and 7 bases lay in between. Germline CDR1 and CDR2: MNHEY and SVGEGT. CDR3 sequence reads: CASSSRSSYNEQFF. In nucleotides, the CDR3 is TGTGCCAGCAGTTCTCGAAGCTCCTACAATGAGCAGTTCTTC.

Comments on this clonotype: A read error may explain this, as a much larger clone is one base away. The chain combines TRBV20-1 with TRBJ1-2, with 8 bases that match TRBD1. In germline, CDR1 is DFQATT, CDR2 SNEGSKA (reference sequence). The CDR3 covers 13 residues. The junction had 10 bases not matched to a gene; V was cut back by 5 bases and J by 8 bases. CDR3 DNA: TGCAGTGCTGGAATCTCCGGACAGGGAGGCTACACCTTC. This encodes CSAGISGQGGYTF.

This clonotype was counted ten times or more. The CDR3, as DNA: TGTGCCAGCGCTCCTCGGGCGTATAATTCACCCCTCCACTTT. This sequence encodes CASAPRAYNSPLHF. The rearrangement links TRBV12-3 or TRBV12-4 to TRBJ1-6; D is unclear. The length of the CDR3 is 14 residues. V was cut by 8 bases and J by 4 bases, with 12 bases left in between.

This clonotype came up many times. V gene TRBV6-1 combines with J gene TRBJ1-2, with a weak D call TRBD1 (5 bases). CDR1 is MNHNS, CDR2 SASEGT, per germline. The CDR3 has 13 amino acids. The germline V and J ends were trimmed by 6 bases and 7 bases, with 15 bases remaining between them. CDR3 in amino acids: CASRPRGGSGYTF. CDR3 DNA: TGTGCCAGCAGACCCCGGGGGGGGAGTGGCTACACCTTC.

About this clonotype itself: The CDR3 ends on some other residue instead of the conserved phenylalanine or tryptophan, so this is likely a read error. The chain combines TRBV5-6 with TRBJ2-7; 8 positions agree with TRBD2. The CDR3 totals 15 residues. Germline CDR1 is SGHDT and CDR2 is YYEEEE. V trimming: 6 bases; J trimming: 2 bases; junction bases outside the gene matches: 10. Here the CDR3 DNA reads TGTGCCAGCAAAGCCCCGGGGGGGAAAGCCTACGAGCAGTACCTC. This gives the protein CASKAPGGKAYEQYL.

The rearrangement uses TRBV29-1 and TRBJ2-7; possible D gene TRBD1, 5 bases. V was shortened by 5 bases and J by 6 bases, with 11 bases between the two germline ends. Germline V CDR1 and CDR2: SQVTM, ANQGSEA. The CDR3 length is 11 residues. The CDR3 is CSVMTVFEQYF. CDR3 nucleotide sequence: TGCAGCGTTATGACAGTTTTCGAGCAGTACTTC.

The gene calls are TRBV6-2 or TRBV6-3 and TRBJ2-7; tentative D call: TRBD1 (6 bases). This CDR3 has 15 residues. V gave up 3 bases and J gave up 7 bases, with 19 bases separating them. Germline V gene sequence: CDR1 MNHEY, CDR2 SVGEGT. The CDR3 nucleotides are TGTGCCAGCAGTTATTCGGCTATTCGAGGGGGTGAGCAGTACTTC. Its protein product is CASSYSAIRGGEQYF.

The chain links TRBV6-6 to TRBJ1-2, with D perhaps matching TRBD1 (6 bases). The CDR3 runs to 13 residues. Trimming stripped 6 bases from V and 8 bases from J, with 16 bases between. Germline V gene data show CDR1 as MNHNY and CDR2 as SVGAGI (reference sequence). CDR3 region: CASRANSGAGYTF. The CDR3 DNA follows: TGTGCCAGCAGAGCTAATTCAGGGGCCGGCTACACCTTC.

Worth noting for this clonotype: This may arise from a read error, as a much more abundant clone is one base away. This CDR3 reads CSGRWENEKLFF. CDR3 coding DNA: TGCAGTGGGAGGTGGGAAAATGAAAAACTGTTTTTT. The chain is built from TRBV20-1 and TRBJ1-4; D is unclear. CDR1 DFQATT and CDR2 SNEGSKA come from the germline V gene (reference sequence). The CDR3 covers 12 residues. Between the trimmed V and J ends, which lost 7 bases and 5 bases, there was a span of 11 bases.

This clonotype was seen a single time. Mismatch with germline at one junction end may stem from a read error. The chain uses TRBV6-1 and TRBJ2-3, with D uncertain. CDR3 size: 15 residues. CDR1 MNHNS and CDR2 SASEGT come from the germline V gene. CDR3 protein: CDSSEGSSHTDTQYF. CDR3 DNA: TGTGACAGCAGCGAAGGCTCTTCCCACACAGATACGCAGTATTTT.

V gene TRBV28 combines with J gene TRBJ1-2; 7 positions match TRBD1. From germline, CDR1 is MDHEN and CDR2 SYDVKM. The CDR3 totals 16 residues. Losses at the gene ends were 6 bases for V and 6 bases for J; bases not matched to a gene: 16. The CDR3 DNA follows: TGTGCCAGCAGGACCGGGGGGCAGGGAACAGGGGATGGCTACACCTTC. Translated, it gives CASRTGGQGTGDGYTF.

A remark on this clonotype: The conserved final phenylalanine or tryptophan is absent from the CDR3, which likely points to a read error. CDR3: CASDWGSYNEQFL. CDR3 nucleotides: TGTGCAAGCGACTGGGGCTCGTACAATGAGCAGTTCCTC. The chain carries TRBV11-2 and TRBJ2-1, with D possibly TRBD1 on 5 matching bases. Germline assignment: CDR1 SGHAT and CDR2 FQNNGV. The CDR3 sequence is 13 residues long.

V and J are TRBV12-5 and TRBJ2-7; D is possibly TRBD1 (6 bases). Per germline, CDR1 LGHNT and CDR2 FRNRAP. The CDR3 spans 13 residues. Trimming stripped 5 bases from V and 6 bases from J, with 14 bases between. CDR3 nucleotides: TGTGCTAGTGGTAACCAACAGGGTCCCGAGCAGTACTTC. Amino acid sequence: CASGNQQGPEQYF. Full variable domain (missing parts from reference TRBV12-5 and TRBJ2-7): DARVTQTPRHKVTEMGQEVTMRCQPILGHNTVFWYRQTMMQGLELLAYFRNRAPLDDSGMPKDRFSAEMPDATLATLKIQPSEPRDSAVYFCASGNQQGPEQYFGPGTRLTVT.

Details on this clonotype: Since a much larger clone is just one base distant, this may be a read error. The rearrangement links TRBV6-6 to TRBJ2-1, with TRBD2 matching over 9 bases. The J segment lost 4 bases and the V segment lost 7 bases, leaving 11 bases of the junction unmatched. CDR3 length: 16 residues. Germline CDR1 MNHNY, CDR2 SVGAGI (reference sequence). CDR3 region: CASNAISGSVYNEQFF. CDR3 coding DNA: TGTGCCAGCAATGCAATTAGCGGGAGTGTTTACAATGAGCAGTTCTTC.

This clonotype has ten or more counts. The rearrangement uses TRBV11-2 and TRBJ1-4; unclear D gene. Trimming removed 3 bases from V and 7 bases from J, with 15 bases in between. The V gene's germline CDR1 is SGHAT and CDR2 FQNNGV. CDR3 length: 15 amino acids. CDR3 bases: TGTGCCAGCAGCTTCACGGGTCTCGCGGGTGAAAAACTGTTTTTT. It codes for CASSFTGLAGEKLFF.

This clonotype was counted many times. The rearrangement uses TRBV6-5 and TRBJ2-1; a possible D gene is TRBD2 (5 bases). The length of the CDR3 is 15 residues. In germline, CDR1 is MNHEY, CDR2 SVGAGI. The V end was cut by 3 bases, the J end by 3 bases, with 12 bases between. The CDR3 is CASSYGSGLYNEQFF. DNA of the CDR3: TGTGCCAGCAGTTATGGGAGCGGCCTCTACAATGAGCAGTTCTTC.

Notes on this clonotype: This may come from a read error, since a much larger clone is one base off. This sequence joins TRBV6-6 and TRBJ2-7, with D perhaps matching TRBD1 (6 bases). Trimming removed 0 bases from V and 6 bases from J, with 15 bases in between. Germline loops: CDR1 MNHNY, CDR2 SVGAGI (reference sequence). The CDR3 covers 15 residues. The CDR3 DNA reads as TGTGCCAGCAGTTACTCGGTACAGGGTACAGGCGAGCAGTACTTC. This gives the protein CASSYSVQGTGEQYF.

Turning to this clonotype: Sequence at one end of the junction differs from germline and may be a read error. The gene calls are TRBV4-2 and TRBJ2-3; D remains ambiguous. The V gene's germline CDR1 is LGHNA and CDR2 YNFKEQ. The CDR3 has 14 amino acids. CDR3 sequence reads: CVSSQALRRDTQYF. CDR3 in DNA: TGTGTCAGCAGCCAGGCACTTCGGCGAGATACGCAGTATTTT.

This chain joins TRBV6-6 and TRBJ2-7; 13 bases match TRBD2. The CDR3 length is 18 residues. Looked up from germline, CDR1 is MNHNY and CDR2 is SVGAGI (reference sequence). J was trimmed by 5 bases and V by 2 bases; bases with no gene match: 12. CDR3 DNA sequence: TGTGCCAGCAGTTACCTCGGACTAGCGGGAGTTCGTAGTAACGAGCAGTACTTC. As protein: CASSYLGLAGVRSNEQYF.

This clonotype was counted only a few times. This sequence may be a read error, since a much larger clone differs from it by one base. The chain has TRBV11-1 and TRBJ2-5, with D perhaps matching TRBD1 (6 bases). In germline, CDR1 is SGHAT, CDR2 FQDESV (reference sequence). This CDR3 region has 12 residues. CDR3 residues: CATEGVGETQYF. The CDR3 bases are TGTGCAACCGAGGGGGTGGGAGAGACCCAGTACTTC.

The chain has TRBV19 and TRBJ1-3; D may be TRBD1 (6 bases). V was pared by 10 bases and J by 2 bases, with 12 bases between. The germline V gene has CDR1 LNHDA and CDR2 SQIVND (reference sequence). The CDR3 is made up of 13 amino acids. DNA for the CDR3: TGTGCCACCGCGGACAGAACTGGAAACACCATATATTTT. Translating it yields CATADRTGNTIYF.

The chain combines TRBV11-3 with TRBJ2-3, with TRBD1 matching 8 bases. The CDR3 sequence is 14 residues long. CDR1 and CDR2 (germline): SGHNT, YENEEA. CDR3 nucleotide sequence: TGTCCTAGCAGCTTTGACAGGGGAACAGATACGCAGTATTTT. Its protein is CPSSFDRGTDTQYF.

This chain uses TRBV11-3 with TRBJ2-7; D unclear. The CDR3 is 14 residues long. Germline CDR1 and CDR2: SGHNT and YENEEA. The ends were cut back, 1 base at V and 7 bases at J, with 14 bases in the middle. DNA of the CDR3: TGTGCCAGCAGCTTAGGGGCAACATGGGATGAGCAGTACTTC. Translating gives CASSLGATWDEQYF.

The chain employs TRBV30 and TRBJ2-5, with D hard to call. Per germline, CDR1 GTSNPN and CDR2 SVGIG (reference sequence). V gave up 0 bases and J gave up 5 bases, with 16 bases separating them. CDR3 length equals 15 residues. The chain's CDR3 is CAWSVGDSRLETQYF. The DNA for the CDR3 is TGTGCCTGGAGTGTTGGGGATTCAAGATTGGAGACCCAGTACTTC.

On this clonotype itself: A much larger clone sits a single nucleotide away, making a read error possible. The chain joins TRBV20-1 to TRBJ2-1, with 7 bases matching TRBD1. Germline loops: CDR1 DFQATT, CDR2 SNEGSKA (reference sequence). J was trimmed by 3 bases and V by 4 bases; bases with no gene match: 9. This CDR3 comprises 15 residues. CDR3: CSAIADGQVYNEQFF. The CDR3 DNA follows: TGCAGTGCTATAGCCGACGGACAGGTCTACAATGAGCAGTTCTTC.

In this sample, this clonotype turned up once. This chain joins TRBV12-3 or TRBV12-4 and TRBJ1-1; 8 bases match TRBD1. This CDR3 has 13 residues. V trimming: 5 bases; J trimming: 7 bases; junction bases outside the gene matches: 6. CDR3 sequence: CASSLDRVSEAFF. The CDR3 DNA is TGTGCCAGCAGTCTGGACAGGGTGAGTGAAGCTTTCTTT.

This clonotype occurred a few times. CDR3 sequence (DNA): TGTGCCAGTAGTCGGACAAGGATTACCTACGAGCAGTACTTC. This gives the protein CASSRTRITYEQYF. The chain joins TRBV12-3 or TRBV12-4 to TRBJ2-7; possibly TRBD1 for D (5 bases). This CDR3 has 14 amino acids. Trimming took 9 bases from V and 2 from J, leaving 17 bases between them.

This clonotype occurred once. The chain has TRBV12-3 or TRBV12-4 and TRBJ2-2; D is perhaps TRBD2 (5 bases). The CDR3 has 13 residues. Between the trimmed V and J ends, which lost 1 base and 13 bases, there was a span of 13 bases. CDR3 sequence: CASSLGIGRGLFF. CDR3 nucleotide sequence: TGTGCCAGCAGTTTAGGTATCGGCCGGGGGCTGTTTTTT.